Each of the 8 T cell receptor beta chains below was sequenced from the same sample in a study of T cells after yellow fever vaccination. TCRdb reprocessed the 5' RACE reads via MiXCR and lists one record per CDR3 protein. The data show about 510,000 distinct CDR3 sequences, just over 20% seen once. Sequenced here: PBMCs, sampled approximately 22 days after the first yellow fever vaccination. Receptor source: a man between 18 and 35 years old who received the YFV17D yellow fever vaccine.

The V and J genes are TRBV15 and TRBJ2-2; no clear D gene. V was clipped by 0 bases and J by 0 bases, with 11 bases between them. In germline, CDR1 is LNHNV, CDR2 YYDKDF (reference sequence). The CDR3 extends over 17 amino acids. The CDR3, as DNA: TGTGCCACCAGCAGAGATCGAGATTCTGCGAACACCGGGGAGCTGTTTTTT. This translates into CATSRDRDSANTGELFF.

The chain joins TRBV4-3 to TRBJ2-7; D is unresolved. The germline CDR1 and CDR2 sequences are LGHNA and YSLEER. Trimming stripped 8 bases from V and 2 bases from J, with 10 bases between. This CDR3 region has 12 residues. CDR3 sequence reads: CASEARPYEQYV. The CDR3 DNA follows: TGCGCCAGCGAGGCGCGGCCCTACGAGCAGTACGTC.

V and J are TRBV29-1 and TRBJ2-1; D gene unclear. Trimming removed 4 bases at V and 1 base at J, with 8 bases between. The CDR3 is 13 amino acids. Germline V gene data show CDR1 as SQVTM and CDR2 as ANQGSEA. The CDR3 DNA sequence: TGCAGCGTTGCTGACTCGTCCTACAATGAGCAGTTCTTC. Translating gives CSVADSSYNEQFF.

The chain couples TRBV7-9 to TRBJ1-4, with D hard to call. CDR3 length equals 15 residues. Germline-derived CDR1 and CDR2 are SEHNR and FQNEAQ (reference sequence). V was cut by 5 bases and J by 2 bases, with 12 bases left in between. The DNA for the CDR3 is TGTGCCAGCAGCACCCGTCCGGCCACTAATGAAAAACTGTTTTTT. This sequence encodes CASSTRPATNEKLFF.

This chain joins TRBV18 and TRBJ2-5; tentative D call: TRBD2 (6 bases). The CDR3 runs to 14 residues. CDR1 and CDR2 (germline): KGHSH, LQKENI. The V end lost 4 bases, the J end lost 1 base, and 10 bases lay between the germline ends. CDR3 nucleotide sequence: TGTGCCAGCTCACAGGGACTGGTCCAAGAGACCCAGTACTTC. Residues: CASSQGLVQETQYF.

Remarks on this clonotype: One end of the junction fails to match germline, which may point to a read error. This chain links TRBV7-9 with TRBJ1-6, with D possibly being TRBD1 (5 bases). The CDR3 sequence is 14 residues long. Germline V gene sequence: CDR1 SEHNR, CDR2 FQNEAQ (reference sequence). CDR3 in DNA: TGTGCCAGCAGCGCTTGGGACGGGCATTCCCCCCTCCACTTT. Its protein is CASSAWDGHSPLHF.

This chain joins TRBV20-1 and TRBJ1-2, with D possibly being TRBD1 (6 bases). Trimming removed 5 bases at V and 5 bases at J, with 18 bases between. The length of the CDR3 is 14 residues. Looked up from germline, CDR1 is DFQATT and CDR2 is SNEGSKA (reference sequence). DNA for the CDR3: TGCAGTGCTCAGGGGCCTTGGGGGGGATATGGCTACACCTTC. It yields the protein CSAQGPWGGYGYTF.

This clonotype was recorded a few times. The rearrangement joins TRBV27 to TRBJ1-2; D is unresolved. V lost 3 bases and J lost 5, with 13 bases in between. Looked up from germline, CDR1 is MNHEY and CDR2 is SMNVEV (reference sequence). The CDR3 length is 14 residues. CDR3 sequence: CASSFRRAEYGYTF. The CDR3, as DNA: TGTGCCAGCAGTTTCCGTAGGGCCGAATATGGCTACACCTTC.